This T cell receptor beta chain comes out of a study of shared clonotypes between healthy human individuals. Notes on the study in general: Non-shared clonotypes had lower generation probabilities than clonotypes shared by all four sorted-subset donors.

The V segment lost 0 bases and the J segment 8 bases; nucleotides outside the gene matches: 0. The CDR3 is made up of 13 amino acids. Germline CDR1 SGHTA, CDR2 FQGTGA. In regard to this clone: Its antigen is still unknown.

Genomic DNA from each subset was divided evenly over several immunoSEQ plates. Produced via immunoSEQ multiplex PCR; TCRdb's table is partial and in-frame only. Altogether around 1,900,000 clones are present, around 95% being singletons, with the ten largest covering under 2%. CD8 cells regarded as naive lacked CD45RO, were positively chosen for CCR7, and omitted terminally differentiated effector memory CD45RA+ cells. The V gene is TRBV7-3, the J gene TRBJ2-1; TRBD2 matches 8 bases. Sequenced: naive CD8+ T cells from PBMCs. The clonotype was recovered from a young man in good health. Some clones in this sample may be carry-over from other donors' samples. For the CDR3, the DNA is TGTGCCAGCAGCTTAACGACTAGCGATGAGCAGTTCTTC. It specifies CASSLTTSDEQFF.